This T cell receptor beta chain was sequenced for a study of tumor-infiltrating lymphocytes in localized non-small cell lung cancer (dated by TCRdb to the early 2020s). For the study in its entirety: Several histologies were represented in the cohort, which also included both smokers and never-smokers as well as patients whose samples were collected after neoadjuvant chemotherapy. Each patient provided resected tumor tissue plus uninvolved lung tissue from the same patient, with the uninvolved lung tissue described as non-adjacent to the tumor. A total of 50 to 65 patients were included in the paired tumor versus uninvolved lung comparison of immunoSEQ T-cell fraction. In total, the ICON cohort was made up of about 150 surgical patients who had localized non-small cell lung cancer and whose tumors were resected. The same patients underwent several integrated assays, with TCR sequencing performed together with flow cytometry, multiplex immunofluorescence, RNA-seq, exome sequencing and proteomics. What the authors observed across the whole study: TCRbeta sequencing supported higher T cell infiltration in tumors than in uninvolved lung tissue, consistent with immunofluorescence CD3 counts. Assay coverage differed among patients according to how much tissue was available, so only a subset of the cohort had TCR sequencing. Recurrence-free survival showed no association with tumor T-cell fraction measured by TCR sequencing (p = 0.61). Because different pieces of the same tissue were used for different assays, technical variation could not be separated from intratumor heterogeneity. The TCR-derived T-cell fraction showed no difference between the flow cytometry-defined immunotypes IM1 (good prognosis) and IM2 (poor prognosis).

The germline V gene gives CDR1 as SNHLY and CDR2 as FYNNEI. The junction carries 12 bases between V and J, which are trimmed by 3 bases and 7 bases respectively. The CDR3 runs 13 residues from the cysteine to the phenylalanine. Here the CDR3 DNA is all that survives: 39 bases in frame from base 1. Patient enrollment in ICON started in April 2016, and the final patient was enrolled in the second half of 2018. In a subcohort of 80 or so patients, fresh tumor and matched uninvolved tissue were collected for in-depth immune analyses, with TCR sequencing among those analyses. DNA isolated from bulk tissue, without cell sorting, was used for TCR sequencing. The T-cell fraction in tumor and uninvolved lung tissue was obtained from TCR sequencing using the immunoSEQ assay. Regarding the original processing steps: For survival analysis, patients were split into high (upper tertile) and low (lower two tertiles) T-cell fraction groups and compared by log-rank test. Paired tumor versus uninvolved lung differences in T-cell fraction were tested with a signed-rank test. What TCRdb holds here is the immuneACCESS table cut down to in-frame rearrangements. Part of the clones is not present; checked against another copy, under half of the missing clones reflect an unresolved V gene, and the others are unexplained. V, J and clone size are taken as reported in that table, and D and trimming were inferred from the DNA itself. The sample records 25,000 to 30,000 clones, over 75% of which are singletons. The leading ten clones occupy under 2.5% of the sample.

About this clone: Its target antigen remains unknown. No much larger clonotype is one base removed from it; base qualities were not supplied.

The chain links TRBV2 with TRBJ1-2, and TRBD1 may be the D gene, going by 5 matching bases. This receptor was identified in a human donor with non-small cell lung cancer. Sample: lung tumor tissue. The CDR3 protein is CASSDRVTGGYTF. The DNA sequence reads TGTGCCAGCAGTGACAGGGTGACGGGTGGCTACACCTTC.